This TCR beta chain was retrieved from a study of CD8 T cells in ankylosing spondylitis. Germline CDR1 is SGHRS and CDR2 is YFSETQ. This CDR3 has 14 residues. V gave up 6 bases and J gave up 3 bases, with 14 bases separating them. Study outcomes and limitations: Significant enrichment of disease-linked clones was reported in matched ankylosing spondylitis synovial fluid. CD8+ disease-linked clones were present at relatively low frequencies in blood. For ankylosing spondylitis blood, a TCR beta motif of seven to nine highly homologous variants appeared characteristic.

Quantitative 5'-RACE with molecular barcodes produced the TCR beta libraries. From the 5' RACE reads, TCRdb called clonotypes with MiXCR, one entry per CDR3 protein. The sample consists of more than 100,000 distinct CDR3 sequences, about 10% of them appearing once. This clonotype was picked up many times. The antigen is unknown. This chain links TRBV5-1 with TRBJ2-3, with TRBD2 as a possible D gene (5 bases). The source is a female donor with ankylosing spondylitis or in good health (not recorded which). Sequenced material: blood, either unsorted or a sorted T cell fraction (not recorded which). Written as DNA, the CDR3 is TGCGCCAGCACCAAACGGGGAAGTACAGATACGCAGTATTTT. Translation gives CASTKRGSTDTQYF.